Here is one T cell receptor (beta chain) with its context. Its antigen is unidentified. Other DNA sequences in this specimen translate into the identical CDR3. Into CD45RA+ naive and CD45RA-negative memory subsets, the CD4+ cells were split. Sequencing used immunoSEQ multiplex PCR; TCRdb keeps in-frame clones, though not all of them. Of hundreds of thousands of clones in the sample, about 78% are singletons; the top ten hold about 1.8%. This specimen belongs to a study of shared clonotypes between healthy human individuals. Study at large: For every donor, three CD4 naive, three CD4 memory, two CD8 naive and one CD8 memory plates were used.

Regarding the study as a whole: Clonotype sharing across several donors was observed for roughly 5% of naive CD4 clonotypes.

Sequences were obtained from memory CD4+ T cells sorted from blood. Subset indicated: CD45RA-negative fraction. This TCR was recovered from a woman aged 25-40 years in good health.

CDR3 region: CASSLDWSEQFF. In DNA form, the CDR3 reads TGTGCCAGCAGCTTAGACTGGAGTGAGCAGTTCTTC. This rearrangement joins TRBV7-2 to TRBJ2-1; D ambiguous. The CDR3 sequence is 12 residues long. Germline V gene data show CDR1 as SGHTA and CDR2 as FQGNSA. V shed 1 base and J shed 9 bases, with 7 bases lying between them.